The rows below give T cell receptor beta chains drawn from one sample of a study of T cells in Graves' hyperthyroidism and ophthalmopathy. One entry per CDR3 protein results from TCRdb running MiXCR on the multiplex PCR reads. Seen here are hundreds of thousands of distinct CDR3 sequences, 45% observed once, and the top ten hold less than 9%. Sequencing used peripheral blood or thyroid tissue (not recorded which). The source of these receptors is an adult man with Graves' disease, either hyperthyroidism or ophthalmopathy (not recorded which). Each CDR3 is given with its conserved first and last residue. Fields, in order: D gene, V gene, J gene, clone size, CDR3 protein, CDR3 DNA. D genes are given only for firm matches. Clone size, where shown, is once, few, many, or a class for clones that have expanded.

NA	TRBV12-3/TRBV12-4	TRBJ1-1	few	CASSQSDTNTEAFF	TGTGCCAGCAGTCAATCCGACACGAACACTGAAGCTTTCTTT
TRBD1	TRBV20-1	TRBJ2-2	NA	CSALGQGAGELFF	TGCAGTGCTCTGGGACAGGGGGCCGGGGAGCTGTTTTTT
NA	TRBV2	TRBJ1-4	NA	CASSSRRRYNEKLFF	TGTGCCAGCAGTAGCCGGAGGAGGTATAATGAAAAACTGTTTTTT
NA	TRBV7-9	TRBJ2-6	many	CASSGVARSGANVLTF	TGTGCCAGCAGCGGGGTCGCGCGCTCTGGGGCCAACGTCCTGACTTTC
TRBD1	TRBV24-1	TRBJ1-5	many	CATSDAGQPNQPQHF	TGTGCCACCAGTGACGCGGGACAGCCCAATCAGCCCCAGCATTTT
NA	TRBV7-2	TRBJ2-7	few	CASSRDRSPNEQYF	TGTGCCAGCAGCCGCGACAGGTCCCCGAACGAGCAGTACTTC
NA	TRBV11-1	TRBJ1-5	NA	CASSFYICSAKAYGNQPQHF	NA
NA	TRBV6-6	TRBJ1-2	few	CASTHGGNYGYTF	TGTGCCAGCACCCACGGGGGGAACTATGGCTACACCTTC
NA	TRBV7-9	TRBJ2-7	many	CASSPLGEQYF	TGTGCCAGCAGCCCTCTCGGTGAGCAGTACTTC
NA	TRBV6-5	TRBJ2-7	NA	CASSYTAEQYF	TGTGCCAGCAGTTACACGGCGGAGCAGTACTTC
TRBD1	TRBV7-9	TRBJ2-7	NA	CASSPTGQGAREQYF	TGTGCCAGCAGCCCGACGGGACAGGGGGCGCGGGAGCAGTACTTC
NA	TRBV2	TRBJ1-1	NA	CASSPLSGQILNTEAFF	TGTGCCAGCTCACCACTATCAGGCCAGATTTTGAACACTGAAGCTTTCTTT
TRBD2	TRBV7-8	TRBJ2-7	many	CASTPGGRAYEQYF	TGTGCCAGCACCCCGGGCGGGAGGGCCTACGAGCAGTACTTC
NA	TRBV24-1	TRBJ2-6	NA	CATRPGAGVGSGANVLTF	TGTGCCACCAGGCCGGGAGCAGGGGTAGGATCTGGGGCCAACGTCCTGACTTTC
NA	TRBV10-3	TRBJ2-7	NA	CAISVWREPKPGGSYEQYF	TGTGCCATCAGTGTCTGGCGGGAACCCAAACCTGGAGGCTCCTACGAGCAGTACTTC
NA	TRBV20-1	TRBJ2-7	NA	CSARGGTGEQYF	TGCAGTGCTAGAGGGGGCACGGGCGAGCAGTACTTC
TRBD1	TRBV20-1	TRBJ1-1	NA	CSASGTGFPEAFF	TGCAGTGCTAGTGGGACAGGGTTCCCTGAAGCTTTCTTT
NA	TRBV29-1	TRBJ1-2	many	CSVERGDYGYTF	TGCAGCGTTGAACGGGGGGATTATGGCTACACCTTC
TRBD1	TRBV28	TRBJ1-6	few	CASIPGQGVYSPLHF	TGTGCCAGCATTCCGGGACAGGGTGTTTATTCACCCCTCCACTTT
NA	TRBV19	TRBJ1-1	NA	CASMVGQNTEAFF	TGTGCCAGTATGGTCGGCCAGAACACTGAAGCTTTCTTT
NA	TRBV25-1	TRBJ1-2	NA	CASVEVTENYGYTF	TGTGCCAGCGTTGAGGTCACGGAGAACTATGGCTACACCTTC
TRBD1	TRBV2	TRBJ1-6	NA	CASSRTGANLPLHF	TGTGCCAGCAGTAGGACAGGGGCCAATCTCCCCCTCCACTTT
NA	TRBV5-6	TRBJ2-7	NA	CASSSAGTPSGEQYF	TGTGCCAGCAGCTCCGCCGGGACACCCAGCGGCGAGCAGTACTTC
NA	TRBV7-9	TRBJ2-2	few	CASWQGRFAGELFF	TGTGCCAGCTGGCAGGGCCGCTTTGCCGGGGAGCTGTTTTTT
TRBD1	TRBV24-1	TRBJ1-1	NA	CATSAGGQGAKAFF	TGTGCCACCAGTGCCGGAGGACAGGGGGCCAAAGCTTTCTTT
NA	TRBV2	TRBJ1-4	NA	CASQPVQGDEKLFF	TGTGCCAGCCAGCCGGTGCAGGGAGATGAAAAACTGTTTTTT
TRBD1	TRBV20-1	TRBJ2-7	few	CSARETGDWSYEQYF	TGCAGTGCTAGGGAAACAGGGGATTGGTCCTACGAGCAGTACTTC
NA	TRBV7-9	TRBJ1-2	NA	CASSLVGQPYGYIF	TGTGCCAGCAGCTTAGTGGGCCAGCCCTATGGCTACATCTTC
NA	TRBV10-3	TRBJ1-1	once	CAWNPTVNTEAFF	TGTGCCTGGAATCCTACGGTGAACACTGAAGCTTTCTTT
NA	TRBV24-1	TRBJ1-2	NA	CASSFSRVEGYTF	TGTGCCAGCAGTTTTAGCAGGGTTGAGGGCTACACCTTC
TRBD1	TRBV25-1	TRBJ1-3	NA	CASRVQGTGNTIYF	TGTGCCAGCAGAGTACAGGGGACTGGAAACACCATATATTTT
NA	TRBV5-1	TRBJ1-1	many	CASSLGGVSTEAFF	TGCGCCAGCAGTTTGGGAGGGGTAAGCACTGAAGCTTTCTTT
NA	TRBV7-9	TRBJ2-7	NA	CAWAENYGYEQYF	TGTGCGTGGGCGGAAAACTATGGCTACGAGCAGTACTTC
TRBD1	TRBV7-3	TRBJ1-6	NA	CASSPRLAGGFRNSPLHF	TGTGCCAGCAGCCCAAGACTGGCAGGGGGATTTAGAAATTCACCCCTCCACTTT
TRBD2	TRBV9	TRBJ2-7	NA	CASSVASDAGDEQYF	TGTGCCAGCAGCGTAGCATCTGACGCGGGAGACGAGCAGTACTTC
TRBD1	TRBV5-1	TRBJ2-7	NA	CASSSLDRGYEQYF	TGCGCCAGCAGCTCCTTGGACAGGGGGTACGAGCAGTACTTC
TRBD2	TRBV20-1	TRBJ2-7	few	CSARLAGGPRYEQYF	TGCAGTGCTAGACTTGCGGGAGGCCCACGCTACGAGCAGTACTTC
NA	TRBV19	TRBJ1-2	NA	CASSTRAQENYGYTF	TGTGCCAGTAGTACTAGGGCACAGGAAAACTATGGCTACACCTTC
NA	TRBV20-1	TRBJ2-5	NA	CSARGRPEETQYF	TGCAGTGCTAGGGGACGGCCCGAGGAGACCCAGTACTTC
NA	TRBV7-9	TRBJ2-5	many	CASSFFAGETQYF	TGTGCCAGCAGCTTCTTTGCGGGGGAGACCCAGTACTTC
TRBD1	TRBV7-9	TRBJ2-2	many	CASSWSGTGQSGELFF	TGTGCCAGCAGCTGGTCCGGGACAGGGCAGTCCGGGGAGCTGTTTTTT
NA	TRBV29-1	TRBJ1-1	once	CSLGSSTEAFF	TGCAGCCTTGGATCGAGCACTGAAGCTTTCTTT
TRBD1	TRBV7-2	TRBJ1-4	NA	CASSSSGTGQEKLFF	TGCGCCAGCAGCTCCTCCGGGACAGGGCAAGAAAAACTGTTTTTT
NA	TRBV2	TRBJ1-2	many	CASIWARDYGYTF	TGTGCCAGCATTTGGGCCAGGGACTATGGCTACACCTTC
TRBD2	TRBV2	TRBJ2-7	NA	CASRGTSGTSGIHEQYF	TGTGCCAGCAGAGGGACCTCCGGGACTAGCGGGATCCACGAGCAGTACTTC
NA	TRBV25-1	TRBJ1-2	NA	CASSLNGASWGYTF	TGTGCCAGCAGTTTGAACGGAGCCTCCTGGGGCTACACCTTC
NA	TRBV20-1	TRBJ2-7	many	CSARSIGLYEQYF	TGCAGTGCTAGGTCCATCGGACTCTACGAGCAGTACTTC
NA	TRBV20-1	TRBJ1-6	NA	CSAKGGSSYNSPLHF	TGCAGTGCTAAGGGTGGGAGCTCCTATAATTCACCCCTCCACTTT
TRBD1	TRBV20-1	TRBJ2-5	NA	CSASRQGQEAQYF	TGCAGTGCTAGCCGACAGGGGCAAGAGGCCCAGTACTTC
TRBD1	TRBV15	TRBJ1-5	many	CATSTDRGGQPQHF	TGTGCCACCAGCACAGACAGGGGAGGGCAGCCCCAGCATTTT
NA	TRBV5-5	TRBJ1-2	many	CASSLVRLNYGYTF	TGTGCCAGCAGCTTGGTCCGGCTTAACTATGGCTACACCTTC